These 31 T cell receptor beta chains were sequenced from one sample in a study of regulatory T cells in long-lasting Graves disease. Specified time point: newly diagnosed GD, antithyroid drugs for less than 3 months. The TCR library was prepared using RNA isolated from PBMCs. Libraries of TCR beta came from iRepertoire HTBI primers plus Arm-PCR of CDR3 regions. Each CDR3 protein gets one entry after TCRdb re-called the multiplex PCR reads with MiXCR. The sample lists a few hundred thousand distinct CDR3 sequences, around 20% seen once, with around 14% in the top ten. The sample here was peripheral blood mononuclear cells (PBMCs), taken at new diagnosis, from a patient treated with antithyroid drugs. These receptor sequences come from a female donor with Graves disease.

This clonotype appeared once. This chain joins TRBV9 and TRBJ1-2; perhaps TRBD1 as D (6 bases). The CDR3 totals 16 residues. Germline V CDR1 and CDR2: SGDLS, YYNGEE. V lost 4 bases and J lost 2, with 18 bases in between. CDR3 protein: CASSPTTGGANYGYTF. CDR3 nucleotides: TGTGCCAGCAGCCCAACGACCGGGGGCGCCAACTATGGCTACACCTTC.

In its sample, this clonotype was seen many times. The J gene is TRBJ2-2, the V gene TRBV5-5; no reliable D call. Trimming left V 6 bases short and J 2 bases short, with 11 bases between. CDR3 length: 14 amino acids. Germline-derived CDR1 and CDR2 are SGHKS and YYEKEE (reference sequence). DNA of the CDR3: TGTGCCAGCATAGGTGGCAGAAACACCGGGGAGCTGTTTTTT. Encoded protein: CASIGGRNTGELFF.

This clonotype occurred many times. The CDR3 loop is CATSGGTEQFF. The CDR3 coding sequence is TGTGCCACCAGTGGAGGGACTGAGCAGTTCTTC. The gene calls are TRBV24-1 and TRBJ2-1; possibly TRBD1 or TRBD2 for D (5 bases each). Between the trimmed V and J ends, which lost 5 bases and 9 bases, there was a span of 7 bases. This CDR3 region has 11 residues. Germline CDR1 KGHDR, CDR2 SFDVKD.

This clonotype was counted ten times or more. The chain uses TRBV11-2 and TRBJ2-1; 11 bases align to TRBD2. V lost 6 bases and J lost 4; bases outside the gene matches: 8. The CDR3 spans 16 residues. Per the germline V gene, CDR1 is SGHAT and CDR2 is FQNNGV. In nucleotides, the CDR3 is TGTGCCAGCAGTCATTACGGGACTAGCGGATACAATGAGCAGTTCTTC. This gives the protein CASSHYGTSGYNEQFF.

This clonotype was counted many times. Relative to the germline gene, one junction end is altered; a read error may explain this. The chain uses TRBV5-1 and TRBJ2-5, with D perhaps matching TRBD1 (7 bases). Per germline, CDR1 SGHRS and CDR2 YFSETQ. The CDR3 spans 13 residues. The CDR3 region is CASSSQGGETQYF. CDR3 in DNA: TGTGCCAGCAGCTCCCAGGGGGGCGAGACCCAGTACTTC.

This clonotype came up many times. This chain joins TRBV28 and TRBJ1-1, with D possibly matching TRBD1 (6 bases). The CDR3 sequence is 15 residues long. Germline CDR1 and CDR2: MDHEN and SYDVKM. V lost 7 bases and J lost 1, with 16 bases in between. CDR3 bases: TGTGCCAGCACCTCGGGGGCATATCAGAACACTGAAGCTTTCTTT. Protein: CASTSGAYQNTEAFF.

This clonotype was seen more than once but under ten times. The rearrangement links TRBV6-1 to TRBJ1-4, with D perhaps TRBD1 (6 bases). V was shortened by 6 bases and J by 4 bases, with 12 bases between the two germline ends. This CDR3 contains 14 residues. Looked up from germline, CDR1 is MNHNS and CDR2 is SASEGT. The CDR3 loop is CASRVGQSNEKLFF. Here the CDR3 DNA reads TGTGCCAGCAGAGTCGGACAGAGTAATGAAAAACTGTTTTTT.

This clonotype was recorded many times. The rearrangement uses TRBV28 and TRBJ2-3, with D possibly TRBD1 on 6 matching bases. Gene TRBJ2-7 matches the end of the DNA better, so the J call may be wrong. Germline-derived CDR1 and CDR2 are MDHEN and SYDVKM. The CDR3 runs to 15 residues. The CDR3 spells CASSWPDRQAYEQYF. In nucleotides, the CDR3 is TGTGCCAGCAGTTGGCCTGACAGACAGGCGTACGAGCAGTACTTC.

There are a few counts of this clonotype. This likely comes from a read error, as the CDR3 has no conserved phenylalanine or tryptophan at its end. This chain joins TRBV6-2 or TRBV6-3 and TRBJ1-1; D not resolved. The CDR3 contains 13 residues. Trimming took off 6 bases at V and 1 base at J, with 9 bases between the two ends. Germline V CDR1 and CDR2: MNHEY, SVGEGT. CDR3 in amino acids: CASRKESNTEAFL. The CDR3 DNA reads TGTGCCAGCAGGAAGGAATCGAACACTGAAGCTTTCCTT.

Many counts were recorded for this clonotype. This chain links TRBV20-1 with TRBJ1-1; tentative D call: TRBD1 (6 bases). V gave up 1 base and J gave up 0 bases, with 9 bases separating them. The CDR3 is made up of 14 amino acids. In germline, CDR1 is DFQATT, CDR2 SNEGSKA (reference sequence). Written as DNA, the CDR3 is TGCAGTGCTAGAGTGGGGGCGATGAACACTGAAGCTTTCTTT. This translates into CSARVGAMNTEAFF.

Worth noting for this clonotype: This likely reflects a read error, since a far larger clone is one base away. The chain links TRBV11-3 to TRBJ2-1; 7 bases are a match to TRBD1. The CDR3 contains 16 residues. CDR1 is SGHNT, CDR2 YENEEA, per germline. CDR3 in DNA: TGTGTCAGCAGCTTGGTACAGGGGACCCTGTACAATGAGCAGTTCTTC. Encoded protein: CVSSLVQGTLYNEQFF.

CDR3 region: CASSNRDRGKNTEAFF. CDR3 coding DNA: TGTGCCAGCAGCAACCGGGACAGGGGGAAGAACACTGAAGCTTTCTTT. The rearrangement uses TRBV7-2 and TRBJ1-1; 11 nucleotides agree with TRBD1. CDR1 and CDR2 (germline): SGHTA, FQGNSA. There are 16 residues in the CDR3. J gave up 1 base and V 5 bases, and 6 bases lay outside the gene matches.

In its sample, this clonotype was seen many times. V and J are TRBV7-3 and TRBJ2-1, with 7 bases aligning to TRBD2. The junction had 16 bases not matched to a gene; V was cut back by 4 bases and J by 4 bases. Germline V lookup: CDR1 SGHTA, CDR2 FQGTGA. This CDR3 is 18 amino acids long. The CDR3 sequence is CASSCEPQRLAEYNEQFF. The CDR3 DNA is TGTGCCAGCAGCTGCGAACCCCAAAGACTAGCAGAATACAATGAGCAGTTCTTC.

The CDR3 sequence: CASSVAWEREQFF. The CDR3 DNA sequence: TGTGCCAGCAGCGTCGCATGGGAGAGGGAGCAGTTCTTC. The rearrangement links TRBV9 to TRBJ2-1; D might be TRBD2 (5 bases). With 2 bases removed from V and 10 bases from J, the gap between germline ends came to 13 bases. In germline, CDR1 is SGDLS, CDR2 YYNGEE. CDR3 length equals 13 residues.

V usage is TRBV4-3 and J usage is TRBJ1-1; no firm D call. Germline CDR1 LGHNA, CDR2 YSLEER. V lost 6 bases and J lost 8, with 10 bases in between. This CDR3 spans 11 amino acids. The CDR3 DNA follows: TGCGCCAGCAGGTCGGCTGGGGAAGCTTTCTTT. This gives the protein CASRSAGEAFF.

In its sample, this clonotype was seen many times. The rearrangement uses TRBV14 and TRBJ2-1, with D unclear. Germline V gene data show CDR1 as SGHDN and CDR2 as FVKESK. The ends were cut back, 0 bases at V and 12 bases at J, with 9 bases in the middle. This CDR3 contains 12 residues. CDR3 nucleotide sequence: TGTGCCAGCAGCCAAGATCGGGCTCGGCAGTTCTTC. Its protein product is CASSQDRARQFF.

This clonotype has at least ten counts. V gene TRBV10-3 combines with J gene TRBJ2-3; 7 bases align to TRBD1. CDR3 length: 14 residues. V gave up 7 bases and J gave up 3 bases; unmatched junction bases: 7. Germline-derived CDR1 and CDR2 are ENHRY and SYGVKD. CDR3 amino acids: CAITPGQLTDTQYF. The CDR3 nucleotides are TGTGCCATCACACCGGGACAGCTAACAGATACGCAGTATTTT.

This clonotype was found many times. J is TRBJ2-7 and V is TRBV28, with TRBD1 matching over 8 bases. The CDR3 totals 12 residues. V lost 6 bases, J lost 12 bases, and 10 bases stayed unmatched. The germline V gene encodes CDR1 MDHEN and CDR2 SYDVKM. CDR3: CASSRERTGRYF. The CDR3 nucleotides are TGTGCCAGCAGCCGAGAGAGGACAGGGAGGTACTTC.

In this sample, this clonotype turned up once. CDR3 bases: TGTGCCAGCAGTGAACGCCTATTCCAAGAGACCCAGTACTTC. Amino acids: CASSERLFQETQYF. The chain links TRBV12-3 or TRBV12-4 to TRBJ2-5; D is unclear. The V end was cut by 5 bases, the J end by 1 base, with 11 bases between. The CDR3 extends over 14 amino acids.

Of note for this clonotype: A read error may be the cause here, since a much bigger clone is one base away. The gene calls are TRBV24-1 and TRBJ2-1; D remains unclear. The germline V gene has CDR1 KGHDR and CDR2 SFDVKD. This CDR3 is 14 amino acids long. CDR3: CAASDGSSYNEQFF. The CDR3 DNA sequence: TGTGCCGCCAGTGATGGAAGCTCCTACAATGAGCAGTTCTTC.

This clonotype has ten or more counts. CDR3 amino acids: CASFGQGLGYGYTF. CDR3 in DNA: TGTGCCAGCTTCGGACAGGGACTCGGGTATGGCTACACCTTC. The V and J genes are TRBV28 and TRBJ1-2; 8 bases align to TRBD1. The CDR3 length is 14 residues. The germline V gene has CDR1 MDHEN and CDR2 SYDVKM. V dropped 8 bases and J dropped 5; count of bases not matched to a gene: 10.

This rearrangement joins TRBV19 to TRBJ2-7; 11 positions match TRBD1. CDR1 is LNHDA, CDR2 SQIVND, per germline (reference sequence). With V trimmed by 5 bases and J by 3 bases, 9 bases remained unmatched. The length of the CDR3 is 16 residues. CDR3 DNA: TGTGCCAGTAGTCCCGTCGGGACAGGGGGAAGCTACGAGCAGTACTTC. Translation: CASSPVGTGGSYEQYF.

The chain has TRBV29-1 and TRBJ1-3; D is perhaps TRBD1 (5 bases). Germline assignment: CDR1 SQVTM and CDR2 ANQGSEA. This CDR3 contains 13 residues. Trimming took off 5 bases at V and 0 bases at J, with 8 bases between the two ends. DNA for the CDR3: TGCAGCGTTCGACAGACCTCTGGAAACACCATATATTTT. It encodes CSVRQTSGNTIYF.

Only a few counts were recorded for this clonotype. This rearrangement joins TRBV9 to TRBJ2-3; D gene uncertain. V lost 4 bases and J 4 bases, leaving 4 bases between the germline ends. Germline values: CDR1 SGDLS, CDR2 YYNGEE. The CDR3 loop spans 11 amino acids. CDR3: CASSRADTQYF. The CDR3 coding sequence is TGTGCCAGCAGCAGGGCAGATACGCAGTATTTT.

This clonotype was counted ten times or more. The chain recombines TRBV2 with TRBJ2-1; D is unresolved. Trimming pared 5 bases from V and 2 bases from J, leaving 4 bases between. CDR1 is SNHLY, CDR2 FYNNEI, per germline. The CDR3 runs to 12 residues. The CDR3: CASSLPYNEQFF. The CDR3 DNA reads TGTGCCAGCAGTTTACCCTACAATGAGCAGTTCTTC.

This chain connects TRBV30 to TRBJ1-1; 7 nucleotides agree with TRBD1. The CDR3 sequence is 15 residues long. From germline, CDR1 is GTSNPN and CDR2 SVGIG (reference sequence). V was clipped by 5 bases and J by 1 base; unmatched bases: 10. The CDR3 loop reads CAWYYPRGTNTEAFF. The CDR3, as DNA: TGTGCCTGGTACTACCCCAGGGGGACGAACACTGAAGCTTTCTTT.

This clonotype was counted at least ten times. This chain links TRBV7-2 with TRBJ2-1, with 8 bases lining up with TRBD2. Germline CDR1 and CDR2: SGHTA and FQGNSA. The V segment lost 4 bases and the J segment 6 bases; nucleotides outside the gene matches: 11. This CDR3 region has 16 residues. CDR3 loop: CASSSRNGGASNEQFF. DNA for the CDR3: TGTGCCAGCAGCTCCCGAAACGGGGGGGCCTCCAATGAGCAGTTCTTC.

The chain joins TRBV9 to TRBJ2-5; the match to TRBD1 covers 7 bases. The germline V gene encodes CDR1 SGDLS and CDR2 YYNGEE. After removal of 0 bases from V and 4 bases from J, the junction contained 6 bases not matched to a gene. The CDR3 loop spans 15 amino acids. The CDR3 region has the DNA TGTGCCAGCAGCGTAGGTGAGACAGGGCGAGAGACCCAGTACTTC. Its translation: CASSVGETGRETQYF.

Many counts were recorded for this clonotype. DNA of the CDR3: TGCACCGGTAGAGAGGCCTCAGATACGCAGTATTTT. It yields the protein CTGREASDTQYF. V is TRBV20-1 and J is TRBJ2-3, with no clear D. CDR1 is DFQATT and CDR2 is SNEGSKA in the germline V gene (reference sequence). The CDR3 extends over 12 amino acids.

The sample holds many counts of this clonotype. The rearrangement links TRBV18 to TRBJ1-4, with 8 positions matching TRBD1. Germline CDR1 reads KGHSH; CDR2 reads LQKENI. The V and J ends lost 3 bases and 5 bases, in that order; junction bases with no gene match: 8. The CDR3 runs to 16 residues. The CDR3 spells CASSPYSGGANEKLFF. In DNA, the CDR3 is TGTGCCAGCTCACCGTACTCAGGGGGCGCGAATGAAAAACTGTTTTTT. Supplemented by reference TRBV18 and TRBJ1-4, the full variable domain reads NAGVMQNPRHLVRRRGQEARLRCSPMKGHSHVYWYRQLPEEGLKFMVYLQKENIIDESGMPKERFSAEFPKEGPSILRIQQVVRGDSAAYFCASSPYSGGANEKLFFGSGTQLSVL.

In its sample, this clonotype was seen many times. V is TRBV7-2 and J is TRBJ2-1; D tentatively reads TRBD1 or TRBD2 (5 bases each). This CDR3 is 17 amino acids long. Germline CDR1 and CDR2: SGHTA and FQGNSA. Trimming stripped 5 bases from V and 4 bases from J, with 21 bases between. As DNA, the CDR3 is TGTGCCAGCAGCCCCGGTAAGGGGAAGACGGGGTACAATGAGCAGTTCTTC. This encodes CASSPGKGKTGYNEQFF.